A selection of T cell receptor beta chains follows, all from one sample in a study of blood T cell repertoires in COVID-19. The assay was immunoSEQ multiplex PCR, and TCRdb's table has in-frame clones only and misses some. The sample holds about 270,000 clones; around nine tenths are singletons and the top ten take under 2.5%. Source material: PBMCs or T cells enriched from blood (not recorded which). These receptor sequences come from a woman aged 60 to 75 who had recovered from COVID-19. CDR3s include the opening cysteine and the closing phenylalanine or tryptophan. The D gene is left open where the match is weak. A clone size is listed for some rows: how often the clone was seen (once, few, many), or a class if it is expanded.

cdr3_aa cdr3_nt j_call v_call clone_size d_call cdr3_length
CASRRPGTSVSTDTQYF TGTGCCAGCAGGAGACCTGGGACTTCTGTCAGCACAGATACGCAGTATTTT TRBJ2-3 TRBV7-9 once - 17
CASSSWTGGVVNEQFF TGTGCCAGCAGTTCTTGGACAGGGGGCGTTGTAAATGAGCAGTTCTTC TRBJ2-1 TRBV27 - TRBD1 16
CASSVGETGGVEQPQHF TGTGCCAGCAGCGTGGGCGAAACAGGGGGCGTAGAGCAGCCCCAGCATTTT TRBJ1-5 TRBV9 few TRBD1 17
CSASSRGGSDTQYF TGCAGTGCTAGTAGCCGGGGGGGCTCTGATACGCAGTATTTT TRBJ2-3 TRBV20-1 - TRBD2 14
CASRVYTGELFF TGTGCCAGCCGGGTTTACACCGGGGAGCTGTTTTTT TRBJ2-2 TRBV2 - - 12
CASSSYSEQYF TGTGCCAGCAGCTCTTACTCCGAGCAGTACTTC TRBJ2-7 TRBV7-2 - - 11
CASSALAGGYNEQFF TGTGCCAGCAGCGCACTAGCGGGAGGGTACAATGAGCAGTTCTTC TRBJ2-1 TRBV6-2/TRBV6-3 - TRBD2 15
CASSLEPGPEKLFF TGTGCCAGCAGTTTAGAGCCAGGGCCCGAAAAACTGTTTTTT TRBJ1-4 TRBV28 - - 14
CASSSSGGVLFF TGTGCCAGCAGCTCCTCTGGCGGGGTTCTGTTTTTT TRBJ1-4 TRBV6-1 - - 12
CASSLKFAGYDYGYTF TGTGCCAGCAGTTTAAAATTTGCAGGGTACGACTATGGCTACACCTTC TRBJ1-2 TRBV27 - - 16
CASSSWEGSNQPQHF TGTGCCAGCAGCTCCTGGGAGGGGAGCAATCAGCCCCAGCATTTT TRBJ1-5 TRBV28 - - 15
CASSPRGRGYGYTF TGTGCCAGCAGCCCCAGGGGGCGCGGCTATGGCTACACCTTC TRBJ1-2 TRBV3-1/TRBV3-2 - TRBD1 14
CASSVGGETEAFF TGTGCCAGCAGCGTAGGGGGGGAGACTGAAGCTTTCTTT TRBJ1-1 TRBV9 - - 13
CASSPAGGTQETQYF TGTGCCAGCTCACCCGCCGGGGGGACCCAAGAGACCCAGTACTTC TRBJ2-5 TRBV18 - TRBD2 15
CASSLNGVNTEAFF TGCGCCAGCAGCCTTAACGGAGTGAACACTGAAGCTTTCTTT TRBJ1-1 TRBV5-1 - - 14
CASTDSRNQPQHF TGTGCCAGCACCGACAGCAGAAATCAGCCCCAGCATTTT TRBJ1-5 TRBV2 - - 13
CASGYHRGGDTEAFF TGTGCTAGTGGTTACCACAGGGGTGGTGACACTGAAGCTTTCTTT TRBJ1-1 TRBV12-5 - TRBD1 15
CASSQDGTARLGGYTF TGTGCCAGCAGCCAAGACGGGACAGCTCGGCTAGGTGGCTACACCTTC TRBJ1-2 TRBV4-2 - TRBD1 16
CASSQGLDRDFLGAFF TGTGCCAGCAGCCAAGGGTTGGACAGGGATTTTTTAGGAGCTTTCTTT TRBJ1-1 TRBV4-2 few TRBD1 16
CASSRGQGLTNTIYF TGTGCCAGCAGTCGGGGACAGGGACTTACAAACACCATATATTTT TRBJ1-3 TRBV6-5 - TRBD1 15
CASSADSGVAFF TGTGCCAGCAGCGCTGACAGTGGTGTGGCTTTCTTT TRBJ1-1 TRBV9 - - 12
CASSFSGRGGDTQYF TGTGCCAGCAGTTTTAGCGGGAGAGGTGGAGATACGCAGTATTTT TRBJ2-3 TRBV6-5 - TRBD2 15
CASSWGQNEKLFF TGTGCCAGCAGTTGGGGACAGAATGAAAAACTGTTTTTT TRBJ1-4 TRBV12-3/TRBV12-4 - TRBD1 13
CASSLAGGTSGDNEQFF TGCGCCAGCAGCTTGGCGGGGGGGACTAGCGGTGACAATGAGCAGTTCTTC TRBJ2-1 TRBV5-1 - TRBD2 17
CASSTMGKGASANEKLFF TGTGCCAGCAGCACGATGGGGAAGGGGGCTTCTGCTAATGAAAAACTGTTTTTT TRBJ1-4 TRBV5-5 - TRBD1 18
CASSTTGEREQYF TGTGCCAGCAGCACAACGGGGGAGCGCGAGCAGTACTTC TRBJ2-7 TRBV7-9 - - 13
CASSVGQGAYNEQFF TGTGCCAGCAGCGTCGGACAGGGGGCCTACAATGAGCAGTTCTTC TRBJ2-1 TRBV7-9 - TRBD1 15
CASSLTGAGELFF TGTGCCAGCAGCTTAACCGGGGCCGGGGAGCTGTTTTTT TRBJ2-2 TRBV7-3 - - 13
CASSLQTGGIETQYF TGTGCCAGCAGCCTCCAGACAGGGGGTATCGAGACCCAGTACTTC TRBJ2-5 TRBV7-2 - TRBD1 15
CASSQDRRGLNYGYTF TGTGCCAGCAGCCAAGATCGCCGAGGGCTTAACTATGGCTACACCTTC TRBJ1-2 TRBV14 - - 16
CASSLGVETDTEAFF TGCGCCAGCAGCTTGGGGGTGGAGACCGACACTGAAGCTTTCTTT TRBJ1-1 TRBV5-1 - - 15
CARFSGRCDEQFF TGTGCCAGATTCAGCGGGAGATGCGATGAGCAGTTCTTC TRBJ2-1 TRBV6-5 - TRBD2 13
CAISEPPGQGNIGNQPQHF TGTGCCATCAGTGAGCCCCCCGGACAGGGTAATATAGGCAATCAGCCCCAGCATTTT TRBJ1-5 TRBV10-3 - TRBD1 19
CASSPKYYGEKLFF TGTGCCAGCAGTCCTAAATACTATGGAGAAAAACTGTTTTTT TRBJ1-4 TRBV28 - - 14
CASSARTSGGPIPGELFF TGTGCCAGCAGCGCCCGGACTAGCGGGGGCCCGATCCCCGGGGAGCTGTTTTTT TRBJ2-2 TRBV9 - TRBD2 18
CASSQRSGGSGNTIYF TGTGCCAGCAGCCAAAGATCGGGGGGCTCTGGAAACACCATATATTTT TRBJ1-3 TRBV14 - - 16
CASRAGTPGTEQYF TGTGCCAGCAGAGCGGGGACTCCTGGAACCGAGCAGTACTTC TRBJ2-7 TRBV5-4 - TRBD2 14
CSGAQGAEDYGYTF TGCAGCGGAGCACAGGGGGCTGAGGACTATGGCTACACCTTC TRBJ1-2 TRBV29-1 - TRBD1 14
CASSSGVGQENYGYTF TGCGCCAGCAGCTCCGGGGTGGGACAGGAAAACTATGGCTACACCTTC TRBJ1-2 TRBV5-1 - TRBD1 16
CASSFGPYEQYF TGTGCCAGCAGTTTTGGGCCCTACGAGCAGTACTTC TRBJ2-7 TRBV28 - - 12
CAWSSGTGGPYNEQFF TGTGCCTGGAGCTCAGGGACAGGGGGACCCTACAATGAGCAGTTCTTC TRBJ2-1 TRBV30 - TRBD1 16
CASSLARGGDYGYTF TGTGCCAGCAGCTTAGCGCGTGGGGGCGACTATGGCTACACCTTC TRBJ1-2 TRBV7-9 - - 15
CASSHGGGAFF TGTGCCAGCAGCCATGGCGGGGGAGCTTTCTTT TRBJ1-1 TRBV3-1/TRBV3-2 - - 11
CASSQFSGSQETQYF TGTGCCAGCAGCCAGTTCTCGGGGAGCCAAGAGACCCAGTACTTC TRBJ2-5 TRBV2 - - 15
CASSTSGGSSYEQYF TGTGCCTCGAGCACTAGCGGGGGCAGTTCCTACGAGCAGTACTTC TRBJ2-7 TRBV6-5 - TRBD2 15
CASSRGGARTEAFF TGTGCCAGCTCACGAGGGGGGGCGCGGACTGAAGCTTTCTTT TRBJ1-1 TRBV9 - - 14